This T cell receptor (beta chain) emerged from a study of blood T cell repertoires in COVID-19. Study-level information: Acute-phase and convalescent COVID-19 samples originated in the United States, Italy and Spain. PBMCs, B-cell-depleted T cells, or T cells provided the cDNA or gDNA that made up the material.

Authors' methods: The assay estimated nucleated cells by amplifying reference gene primers. Generated by immunoSEQ multiplex PCR, the TCRdb table keeps only in-frame clones and is missing some. That table gives V, J and clone size, and the DNA gave D and trimming. The table records tens of thousands of clones, roughly 90% of them present only once. The V gene's germline CDR1 is SGHRS and CDR2 YFSETQ. This CDR3 contains 14 residues. The V and J ends lost 2 bases and 5 bases, in that order; junction bases with no gene match: 4. The rearrangement joins TRBV5-1 to TRBJ1-2; the match to TRBD1 covers 9 bases. The sequenced material came from peripheral blood. This clonotype originated in a woman aged 45-65 years with acute or convalescent COVID-19. CDR3 coding DNA: TGCGCCAGCAGCTTAGGGACAGGGCATTATGGCTACACCTTC. As protein: CASSLGTGHYGYTF.